Each of the 15 T cell receptor beta chains below was sequenced from the same sample in a study of CD8+CD57+ T cells in acquired aplastic anemia. Using genomic DNA as the template, TCR beta VDJ and CDR3 profiling was carried out. In TCRdb, the reads were re-called with MiXCR into one record per CDR3 protein. The sample holds about 140,000 distinct CDR3 sequences; 41% are singletons and the top ten take over 6.5%. Sequenced sample: sorted CD4+, CD8+, or CD8+CD57+ T cells (not recorded which) from PBMCs. The receptors originated from a human donor in good health, serving as a control.

V usage is TRBV2 and J usage is TRBJ1-4; D unresolved. The germline V gene encodes CDR1 SNHLY and CDR2 FYNNEI. V shed 6 bases and J shed 0 bases, with 5 bases lying between them. The CDR3 is 13 amino acids. In DNA, the CDR3 is TGTGCCAGCAGGAGAGCAACTAATGAAAAACTGTTTTTT. Translation: CASRRATNEKLFF. Combining the CDR3 with reference TRBV2 and TRBJ1-4 gives the whole variable domain EPEVTQTPSHQVTQMGQEVILRCVPISNHLYFYWYRQILGQKVEFLVSFYNNEISEKSEIFDDQFSVERPDGSNFTLKIRSTKLEDSAMYFCASRRATNEKLFFGSGTQLSVL.

This clonotype occurred many times. Germline is not matched at one junction end, which may reflect a read error. CDR3 amino acids: CATSREGQSSDQPQHF. The CDR3 DNA is TGTGCCACCAGCAGGGAGGGACAGTCTAGCGATCAGCCCCAGCATTTT. The J gene is TRBJ1-5, the V gene TRBV15; 7 nucleotides align to TRBD1. CDR3 size: 16 residues. Germline lookup yields CDR1 LNHNV and CDR2 YYDKDF (reference sequence).

This clonotype was seen ten or more times. The V and J genes are TRBV15 and TRBJ2-5; 8 nucleotides agree with TRBD2. This CDR3 has 15 amino acids. The germline CDR1 and CDR2 sequences are LNHNV and YYDKDF (reference sequence). Trimming removed 1 base from V and 2 bases from J; junction bases left unmatched: 3. Written as DNA, the CDR3 is TGTGCCACCAGCAGAGCAACTAGCGGACAAGAGACCCAGTACTTC. Translating gives CATSRATSGQETQYF.

Many counts were recorded for this clonotype. The CDR3 bases are TGTGCCAGCAGTGGCAATTCATGGCAGTACTTC. Amino acids: CASSGNSWQYF. The chain has TRBV28 and TRBJ2-7; the D is unclear. The CDR3 loop spans 11 amino acids. Germline CDR1 and CDR2: MDHEN and SYDVKM. V dropped 5 bases and J dropped 9 bases, with 11 bases sitting between them.

The J gene is TRBJ1-3, the V gene TRBV7-9, with D unresolved. The CDR3 loop spans 13 amino acids. Trimming cost V 5 bases and J 2 bases, with 7 bases left between them. The germline gives CDR1 SEHNR, CDR2 FQNEAQ (reference sequence). The CDR3 reads CASSPSPGNTIYF. The CDR3 DNA is TGTGCCAGCAGCCCAAGTCCTGGAAACACCATATATTTT.

This clonotype was seen many times. The chain has TRBV12-3 or TRBV12-4 and TRBJ2-1; D possibly corresponds to TRBD1 (6 bases). The ends were cut back, 7 bases at V and 5 bases at J, with 9 bases in the middle. This CDR3 has 12 residues. The CDR3 spells CASKRGNNEQFF. The CDR3 coding sequence is TGTGCCAGCAAAAGGGGGAACAATGAGCAGTTCTTC.

V gene TRBV6-4 combines with J gene TRBJ2-7, with D possibly TRBD1 on 5 matching bases. The CDR3 spans 14 residues. V lost 6 bases and J 2 bases, leaving 14 bases between the germline ends. Per the germline V gene, CDR1 is MRHNA and CDR2 is SNTAGT. Here the CDR3 reads CASSVAQGPYEQYF. In DNA, the CDR3 is TGTGCCAGCAGCGTAGCTCAGGGCCCCTACGAGCAGTACTTC.

This clonotype was seen ten or more times. The chain couples TRBV6-1 to TRBJ2-5; D not certain. Trimming pared 2 bases from V and 5 bases from J, leaving 3 bases between. Germline V gene data show CDR1 as MNHNS and CDR2 as SASEGT. This CDR3 region has 11 residues. CDR3 sequence reads: CASSEMETQYF. CDR3 bases: TGTGCCAGCAGTGAAATGGAGACCCAGTACTTC.

This clonotype was detected ten times or more. The V call is TRBV29-1, the J call TRBJ2-5; no reliable D call. CDR3 length: 10 residues. V dropped 2 bases and J dropped 5 bases, with 3 bases sitting between them. Germline CDR1 SQVTM, CDR2 ANQGSEA. CDR3 region: CSVEWETQYF. CDR3 DNA: TGCAGCGTTGAATGGGAGACCCAGTACTTC.

As for this clonotype: No conserved phenylalanine or tryptophan ends this CDR3, so it is likely a read error. The DNA is left out, because the CDR3 cannot be placed on it with certainty; the CDR3 is given as TCRdb lists it. The chain carries TRBV2 and TRBJ2-7; the table assigns TRBD1, which was not confirmed against the DNA. The CDR3 spans 11 residues, counting both ends. Germline loops: CDR1 SNHLY, CDR2 FYNNEI. The CDR3 loop is CASSDSRPGGA.

This clonotype has only a few counts. The chain couples TRBV25-1 to TRBJ2-7; D gene ambiguous. Looked up from germline, CDR1 is MGHDK and CDR2 is SYGVNS. Trimming removed 0 bases at V and 7 bases at J, with 22 bases between. There are 17 residues in the CDR3. This CDR3 reads CASSEYLGGPTLREQYF. CDR3 nucleotide sequence: TGTGCCAGCAGTGAATACCTCGGCGGCCCTACCCTTCGGGAGCAGTACTTC.

V usage is TRBV5-6 and J usage is TRBJ1-1, with 7 bases fitting TRBD1. The junction had 7 bases not matched to a gene; V was cut back by 2 bases and J by 3 bases. Germline V gene data show CDR1 as SGHDT and CDR2 as YYEEEE. The CDR3 is made up of 15 amino acids. The CDR3 reads CASSFGRGAYTEAFF. Written as DNA, the CDR3 is TGTGCCAGCAGCTTCGGCAGGGGGGCGTACACTGAAGCTTTCTTT.

This clonotype was recorded many times. The V gene is TRBV14, the J gene TRBJ1-2, with D unclear. The CDR3 extends over 15 amino acids. Trimming cost V 0 bases and J 5 bases, with 13 bases left between them. From germline, CDR1 is SGHDN and CDR2 FVKESK. In nucleotides, the CDR3 is TGTGCCAGCAGCCAAGAGACATCGGTGCGGTATGGCTACACCTTC. Translated: CASSQETSVRYGYTF.

This clonotype has at least ten counts. This rearrangement joins TRBV20-1 to TRBJ1-1, with D uncertain. Germline V lookup: CDR1 DFQATT, CDR2 SNEGSKA (reference sequence). The V and J ends lost 5 bases and 1 base respectively, with 11 bases between them. The CDR3 runs to 13 residues. The CDR3 sequence is CSAGPRTNTEAFF. CDR3 coding DNA: TGCAGTGCTGGGCCTCGGACGAACACTGAAGCTTTCTTT.

CDR3 in DNA: TGTGCCAGTAGGGGGGGCAGTTATGGCTACACCTTC. Translated, it gives CASRGGSYGYTF. The rearrangement links TRBV19 to TRBJ1-2, with D possibly being TRBD1 (6 bases). The germline V and J ends were trimmed by 6 bases and 5 bases, with 10 bases remaining between them. Germline V lookup: CDR1 LNHDA, CDR2 SQIVND (reference sequence). CDR3 length: 12 residues.